The sequence of this TCR beta chain was determined in a study of blood T cell repertoires in COVID-19. V shed 5 bases and J 7 bases; nucleotides not matched to a gene: 9. Germline CDR1 and CDR2: SGHTA and FQGNSA. The CDR3 consists of 16 residues. Measured with immunoSEQ multiplex PCR; TCRdb has only the in-frame clones, and not every one. This repertoire shows about 280,000 clones, about nine tenths found once; its top ten account for approximately 4%. The specimen sequenced was PBMCs or T cells enriched from blood (not recorded which). The clonotype was recovered from a woman in her thirties with acute COVID-19. The chain carries TRBV7-2 and TRBJ2-1; 12 bases line up with TRBD2. CDR3 region: CASSLLAGGSRNEQFF. The CDR3 bases are TGTGCCAGCAGCCTCCTAGCGGGGGGGTCTCGGAATGAGCAGTTCTTC.